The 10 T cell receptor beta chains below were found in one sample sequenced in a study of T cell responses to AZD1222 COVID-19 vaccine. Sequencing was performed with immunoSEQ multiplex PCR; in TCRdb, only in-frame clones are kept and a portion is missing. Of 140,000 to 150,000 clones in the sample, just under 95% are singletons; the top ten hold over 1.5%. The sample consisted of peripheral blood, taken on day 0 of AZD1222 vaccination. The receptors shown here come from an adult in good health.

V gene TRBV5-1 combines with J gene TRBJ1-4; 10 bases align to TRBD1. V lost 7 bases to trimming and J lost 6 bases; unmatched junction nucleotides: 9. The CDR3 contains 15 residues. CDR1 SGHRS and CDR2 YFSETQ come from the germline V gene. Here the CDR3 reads CASSYQGTGDEKLFF. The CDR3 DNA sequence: TGCGCCAGCTCCTATCAAGGGACAGGGGATGAAAAACTGTTTTTT.

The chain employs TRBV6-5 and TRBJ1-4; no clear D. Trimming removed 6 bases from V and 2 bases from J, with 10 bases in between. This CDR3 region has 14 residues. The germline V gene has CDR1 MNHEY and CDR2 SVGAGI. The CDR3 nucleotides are TGTGCCAGCAGCCCCCGGCTTACTAATGAAAAACTGTTTTTT. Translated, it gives CASSPRLTNEKLFF.

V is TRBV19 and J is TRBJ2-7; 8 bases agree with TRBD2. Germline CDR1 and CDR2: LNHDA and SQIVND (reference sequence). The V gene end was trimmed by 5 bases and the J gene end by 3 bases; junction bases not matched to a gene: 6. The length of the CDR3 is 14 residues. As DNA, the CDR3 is TGTGCCAGTAGTTTTACCGGGACTAGCTACGAGCAGTACTTC. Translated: CASSFTGTSYEQYF.

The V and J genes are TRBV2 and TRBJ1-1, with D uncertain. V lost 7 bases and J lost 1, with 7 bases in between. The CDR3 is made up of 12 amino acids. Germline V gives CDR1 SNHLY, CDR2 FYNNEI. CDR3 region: CASKEPNTEAFF. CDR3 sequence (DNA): TGTGCCAGCAAGGAGCCGAACACTGAAGCTTTCTTT.

This chain's CDR3 is CASSFGDSSYNEQFF. The CDR3 DNA reads TGTGCCAGCAGCTTCGGGGACAGCTCCTACAATGAGCAGTTCTTC. V is TRBV7-3 and J is TRBJ2-1; 7 bases are a match to TRBD1. V shed 3 bases and J 0 bases; nucleotides not matched to a gene: 2. Per germline, CDR1 SGHTA and CDR2 FQGTGA. The CDR3 totals 15 residues.

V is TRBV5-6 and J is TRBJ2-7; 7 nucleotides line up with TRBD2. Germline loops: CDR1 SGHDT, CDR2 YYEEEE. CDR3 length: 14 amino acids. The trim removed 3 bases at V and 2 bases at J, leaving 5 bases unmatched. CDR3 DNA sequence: TGTGCCAGCAGCTATGCAGGGAGGGCCTACGAGCAGTACTTC. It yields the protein CASSYAGRAYEQYF.

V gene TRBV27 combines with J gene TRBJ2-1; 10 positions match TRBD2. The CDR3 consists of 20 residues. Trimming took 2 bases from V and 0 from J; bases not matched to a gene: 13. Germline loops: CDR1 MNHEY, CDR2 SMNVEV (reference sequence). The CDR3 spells CASSLLPPSGSRSSYNEQFF. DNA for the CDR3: TGTGCCAGCAGTTTACTTCCTCCTAGCGGGAGCCGCAGCTCCTACAATGAGCAGTTCTTC.

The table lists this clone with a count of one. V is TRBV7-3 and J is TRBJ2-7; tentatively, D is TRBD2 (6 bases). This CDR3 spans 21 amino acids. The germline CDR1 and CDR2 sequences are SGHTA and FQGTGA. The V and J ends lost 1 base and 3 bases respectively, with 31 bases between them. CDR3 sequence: CASSLNWRMGPKTGTYYEQYF. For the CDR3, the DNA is TGTGCCAGCAGCTTAAACTGGCGGATGGGGCCAAAAACCGGGACTTACTACGAGCAGTACTTC. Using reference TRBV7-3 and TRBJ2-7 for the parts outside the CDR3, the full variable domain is GAGVSQTPSNKVTEKGKYVELRCDPISGHTALYWYRQSLGQGPEFLIYFQGTGAADDSGLPNDRFFAVRPEGSVSTLKIQRTERGDSAVYLCASSLNWRMGPKTGTYYEQYFGPGTRLTVT.

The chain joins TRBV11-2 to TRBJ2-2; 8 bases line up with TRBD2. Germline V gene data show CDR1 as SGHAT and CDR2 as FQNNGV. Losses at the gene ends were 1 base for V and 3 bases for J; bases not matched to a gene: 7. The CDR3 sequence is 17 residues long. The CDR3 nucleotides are TGTGCCAGCAGCTTAGGCCGTACTAGCGGAGACACCGGGGAGCTGTTTTTT. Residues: CASSLGRTSGDTGELFF.

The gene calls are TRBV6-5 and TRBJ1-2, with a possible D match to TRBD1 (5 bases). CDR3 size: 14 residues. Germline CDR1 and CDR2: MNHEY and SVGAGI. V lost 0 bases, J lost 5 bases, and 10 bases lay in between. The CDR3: CASSYSAGGYGYTF. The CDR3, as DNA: TGTGCCAGCAGTTACTCGGCGGGGGGGTATGGCTACACCTTC.